These 32 T cell receptor beta chains came from one sample sequenced in a study of Graves' ophthalmopathy and Graves' hyperthyroidism. Amplified material comprised TCR beta CDR3 regions derived from RNA transcripts. RT-PCR with HTBI primers came first, then second-round multiplex PCR. MiXCR was run by TCRdb on the multiplex PCR reads, yielding one entry per CDR3 protein. The sample has some 400,000 distinct CDR3 sequences; about 17% are singletons. What was sequenced was peripheral blood. Every receptor here comes from a woman between 18 and 29 years old with Graves' ophthalmopathy.

This clonotype has ten or more counts. The rearrangement joins TRBV2 to TRBJ1-1; D unresolved. V lost 7 bases to trimming and J lost 0 bases, with 12 bases between them. The CDR3 has 14 amino acids. The V gene's germline CDR1 is SNHLY and CDR2 FYNNEI. In nucleotides, the CDR3 is TGTGCCAGCACTTTCCGGACGATGAACACTGAAGCTTTCTTT. The encoded protein is CASTFRTMNTEAFF.

The CDR3 spells CAWSYLMNTEAFF. The CDR3 DNA follows: TGTGCCTGGAGTTACCTTATGAACACTGAAGCTTTCTTT. The chain carries TRBV30 and TRBJ1-1; D is uncertain. The CDR3 is made up of 13 amino acids. V was cut by 2 bases and J by 0 bases, with 7 bases left in between. The germline gives CDR1 GTSNPN, CDR2 SVGIG (reference sequence).

V is TRBV7-2 and J is TRBJ1-1; D may be TRBD1 (5 bases). This CDR3 has 14 amino acids. Germline-derived CDR1 and CDR2 are SGHTA and FQGNSA. The ends were cut back, 5 bases at V and 7 bases at J, with 17 bases in the middle. Written as DNA, the CDR3 is TGTGCCAGCAGCCTAGGGTGGGGGTCGGGTGAAGCTTTCTTT. Translated: CASSLGWGSGEAFF.

The CDR3 here is CASSPGQLGGTQYF. The CDR3 bases are TGTGCCAGCAGTCCTGGACAGTTAGGGGGGACCCAGTACTTC. The gene calls are TRBV7-8 and TRBJ2-5; possibly TRBD1 for D (6 bases). The germline CDR1 and CDR2 sequences are SGHVS and FQNEAQ. CDR3 length equals 14 residues. Between the trimmed V and J ends, which lost 6 bases and 7 bases, there was a span of 18 bases.

This clonotype was detected many times. As DNA, the CDR3 is TGTGCCAGTAGTACCCCGGGACAGAACACTGAAGCTTTCTTT. Translation gives CASSTPGQNTEAFF. The chain recombines TRBV19 with TRBJ1-1, with D possibly being TRBD1 (6 bases). Germline assignment: CDR1 LNHDA and CDR2 SQIVND (reference sequence). Trimming shortened V by 4 bases and J by 1 base, and 10 bases separated the two germline ends. This CDR3 comprises 14 residues.

At least ten counts were recorded for this clonotype. The CDR3 sequence: CAWSEDRSGNTIYF. Here the CDR3 DNA reads TGTGCCTGGAGTGAGGACAGGTCTGGAAACACCATATATTTT. This sequence joins TRBV30 and TRBJ1-3; 7 bases are a match to TRBD1. V lost 1 base, J lost 1 base, and 1 base stayed unmatched. This CDR3 region has 14 residues. Germline V CDR1 and CDR2: GTSNPN, SVGIG (reference sequence).

This clonotype was observed at least ten times. The chain recombines TRBV9 with TRBJ2-7; D may match TRBD1 or TRBD2 (5 bases each). V was pared by 0 bases and J by 1 base, with 14 bases between. The germline CDR1 and CDR2 sequences are SGDLS and YYNGEE. The CDR3 is made up of 16 amino acids. The CDR3 region has the DNA TGTGCCAGCAGCGTAGGGGGGTCAGGTGGGTCCTACGAGCAGTACTTC. This codes for CASSVGGSGGSYEQYF.

V usage is TRBV28 and J usage is TRBJ1-6; tentative D call: TRBD1 (5 bases). Germline values: CDR1 MDHEN, CDR2 SYDVKM. This CDR3 has 13 residues. Trimming took 7 bases from V and 7 from J, leaving 11 bases between them. The DNA for the CDR3 is TGTGCCAGCAAAGGGACCCGGAATTCACCCCTCCACTTT. It encodes CASKGTRNSPLHF.

Ten or more counts support this clonotype. J is TRBJ1-1 and V is TRBV10-3; 7 positions agree with TRBD1. Germline trimming cut 2 bases from V and 2 bases from J; bases unmatched to any gene: 2. The CDR3 runs to 14 residues. In germline, CDR1 is ENHRY, CDR2 SYGVKD. The CDR3 DNA sequence: TGTGCCATCAGTGAGGGACAGGCTAACACTGAAGCTTTCTTT. Its protein product is CAISEGQANTEAFF.

This clonotype was recorded at least ten times. The chain employs TRBV7-3 and TRBJ2-2; D perhaps matches TRBD2 (6 bases). V was cut by 5 bases and J by 2 bases, with 12 bases left in between. Germline lookup yields CDR1 SGHTA and CDR2 FQGTGA. The CDR3 spans 15 residues. This chain's CDR3 is CASSHSGTNTGELFF. Written as DNA, the CDR3 is TGTGCCAGCAGCCATTCCGGGACTAACACCGGGGAGCTGTTTTTT.

This clonotype was counted many times. The chain's CDR3 is CASTQRISGANVLTF. In nucleotides, the CDR3 is TGTGCCAGCACCCAGAGAATCTCTGGGGCCAACGTCCTGACTTTC. V is TRBV12-3 or TRBV12-4 and J is TRBJ2-6; no firm D call. The CDR3 is made up of 15 amino acids. V was trimmed by 7 bases and J by 0 bases, leaving 10 bases between them.

The chain carries TRBV12-3 or TRBV12-4 and TRBJ1-2; 9 bases align to TRBD1. V dropped 6 bases and J dropped 8; count of bases not matched to a gene: 13. This CDR3 region has 15 residues. The CDR3 nucleotides read TGTGCCAGCAGACCGACAGGGGGAATATCTGGAGGCTACACCTTC. It yields the protein CASRPTGGISGGYTF.

This clonotype was counted many times. The rearrangement joins TRBV12-3 or TRBV12-4 to TRBJ1-1; tentatively, D is TRBD1 (5 bases). This CDR3 has 17 residues. The germline V and J ends were trimmed by 1 base and 5 bases, with 20 bases remaining between them. CDR3 in amino acids: CASSLEGTLGHRTEAFF. DNA of the CDR3: TGTGCCAGCAGTTTAGAGGGGACCTTAGGACACCGGACTGAAGCTTTCTTT.

This clonotype was picked up many times. The rearrangement uses TRBV15 and TRBJ1-1, with a possible D match to TRBD1 (5 bases). The ends were cut back, 1 base at V and 1 base at J, with 16 bases in the middle. Germline CDR1 LNHNV, CDR2 YYDKDF (reference sequence). CDR3 size: 17 residues. CDR3 protein: CATSRGGAGLSNTEAFF. The CDR3 coding sequence is TGTGCCACCAGCAGAGGTGGGGCAGGCCTCTCGAACACTGAAGCTTTCTTT.

The chain joins TRBV11-2 to TRBJ2-5; 16 bases are shared with TRBD2. This CDR3 has 18 amino acids. Germline values: CDR1 SGHAT, CDR2 FQNNGV. V was pared by 3 bases and J by 5 bases, with 9 bases of the junction left unmatched. CDR3 amino acids: CASSFRSGLAGGRETQYF. The DNA of the CDR3 is TGTGCCAGCAGCTTTCGATCGGGACTAGCGGGGGGGCGGGAGACCCAGTACTTC.

In this sample, this clonotype turned up many times. The chain is built from TRBV27 and TRBJ2-5; unclear D gene. This CDR3 is 14 amino acids long. Germline V gives CDR1 MNHEY, CDR2 SMNVEV (reference sequence). The ends were cut back, 6 bases at V and 1 base at J, with 12 bases in the middle. CDR3 in amino acids: CASSPFSPQETQYF. CDR3 DNA: TGTGCCAGCAGCCCCTTCTCCCCCCAAGAGACCCAGTACTTC.

This clonotype was detected many times. At one boundary the junction diverges from the germline segment, which might be a read error. The rearrangement links TRBV19 to TRBJ1-1; tentative D call: TRBD1 (6 bases). Germline V gene data show CDR1 as LNHDA and CDR2 as SQIVND (reference sequence). The CDR3 is 15 residues long. The CDR3 coding sequence is TGTGCCAGTAGTGCGGCCGGGACACCGAACACTGAGGCTTTCTTT. The encoded protein is CASSAAGTPNTEAFF. The full variable domain, with the rest looked up from reference TRBV19 and TRBJ1-1, is DGGITQSPKYLFRKEGQNVTLSCEQNLNHDAMYWYRQDPGQGLRLIYYSQIVNDFQKGDIAEGYSVSREKKESFPLTVTSAQKNPTAFYLCASSAAGTPNTEAFFGQGTRLTVV.

This clonotype was observed many times. V gene TRBV6-2 or TRBV6-3 combines with J gene TRBJ1-4; 10 nucleotides match TRBD1. The germline V gene has CDR1 MNHEY and CDR2 SVGEGT. The CDR3 totals 17 residues. Germline trimming cut 2 bases from V and 4 bases from J; bases unmatched to any gene: 7. As DNA, the CDR3 is TGTGCCAGCAGTTACCGACATCGGACAGGGGGTAATGAAAAACTGTTTTTT. This codes for CASSYRHRTGGNEKLFF.

At least ten counts were recorded for this clonotype. The chain uses TRBV27 and TRBJ1-5, with a tentative D call TRBD1 (5 bases). Germline V gives CDR1 MNHEY, CDR2 SMNVEV (reference sequence). V was pared by 2 bases and J by 4 bases, with 12 bases between. The CDR3 extends over 15 amino acids. CDR3 DNA: TGTGCCAGCAGTTTAGGGGGGTCTTGGAATCAGCCCCAGCATTTT. Its translation is CASSLGGSWNQPQHF.

This clonotype was found many times. CDR3 nucleotide sequence: TGTGCCACCAGCAGGTTAGGCAACTCCTACGAGCAGTACTTC. It is translated as CATSRLGNSYEQYF. The rearrangement links TRBV15 to TRBJ2-7; no firm D call. CDR1 and CDR2 (germline): LNHNV, YYDKDF (reference sequence). The V and J ends lost 3 bases and 0 bases respectively, with 9 bases between them. The CDR3 loop spans 14 amino acids.

This clonotype was observed a handful of times. J is TRBJ2-5 and V is TRBV4-3; 12 bases line up with TRBD2. This CDR3 is built from 19 residues. The junction had 14 bases not matched to a gene; V was cut back by 5 bases and J by 1 base. The germline gives CDR1 LGHNA, CDR2 YSLEER. The CDR3 DNA is TGCGCCAGCAGCTCAATTCACATTAAGGGACTAGCGGGCCAAGAGACCCAGTACTTC. This codes for CASSSIHIKGLAGQETQYF.

This clonotype was observed many times. The chain joins TRBV4-2 to TRBJ1-1; perhaps TRBD1 as D (6 bases). Germline CDR1 LGHNA, CDR2 YNFKEQ. Deletions cut 4 bases from V and 2 bases from J, with 20 bases between. CDR3 length equals 17 residues. CDR3 bases: TGTGCCAGCAGCCCCGGTAGGGGGGCGTCGGGCAACACTGAAGCTTTCTTT. Protein sequence: CASSPGRGASGNTEAFF.

This clonotype was detected ten times or more. The V gene is TRBV6-2 or TRBV6-3, the J gene TRBJ2-7, with 7 nucleotides matching TRBD1. Germline loops: CDR1 MNHEY, CDR2 SVGEGT. The CDR3 covers 12 residues. V lost 6 bases and J lost 8; bases outside the gene matches: 7. Written as DNA, the CDR3 is TGTGCCAGCAGCTCGGACAGGAAGCAGCAGTACTTC. It translates to CASSSDRKQQYF.

V gene TRBV28 combines with J gene TRBJ1-1; D is ambiguous. CDR3 length: 11 residues. Trimming stripped 3 bases from V and 10 bases from J, with 9 bases between. Per the germline V gene, CDR1 is MDHEN and CDR2 is SYDVKM. The CDR3 region has the DNA TGTGCCAGCAGTTTTTTTGGGAGAGCTTTCTTT. It codes for CASSFFGRAFF.

This clonotype was observed once. The chain joins TRBV12-3 or TRBV12-4 to TRBJ2-2, with 7 bases aligning to TRBD1. This CDR3 region has 19 residues. V was pared by 3 bases and J by 5 bases, with 18 bases of the junction left unmatched. The CDR3 reads CASSFPSQRTGVNTGELFF. The CDR3 region has the DNA TGTGCCAGCAGTTTCCCGTCCCAAAGAACAGGGGTTAATACCGGGGAGCTGTTTTTT.

About this clonotype: Compared with germline, one end of the junction differs, possibly owing to a read error. This chain connects TRBV5-1 to TRBJ2-7; no clear D. There are 14 residues in the CDR3. CDR1 is SGHRS and CDR2 is YFSETQ in the germline V gene. CDR3 DNA: TGCGTCAGCAGCCTTCGCGTCCCTTCCTACGAGCAGTACTTC. Translating gives CVSSLRVPSYEQYF.

This clonotype has a single count. The genes are TRBV12-3 or TRBV12-4 and TRBJ1-2, with D perhaps matching TRBD1 (5 bases). The CDR3 sequence is 13 residues long. The V end was cut by 6 bases, the J end by 2 bases, with 10 bases between. This CDR3 is CASSTTGNYGYTF. The CDR3 nucleotides are TGTGCCAGCAGCACTACAGGAAACTATGGCTACACCTTC.

This clonotype showed up many times. The chain joins TRBV6-2 or TRBV6-3 to TRBJ1-1, with TRBD1 identical over 9 bases. Looked up from germline, CDR1 is MNHEY and CDR2 is SVGEGT. The CDR3 length is 14 residues. The junction had 2 bases not matched to a gene; V was cut back by 6 bases and J by 0 bases. CDR3 nucleotides: TGTGCCAGCAGACGGACAGGGGTGAACACTGAAGCTTTCTTT. Encoded protein: CASRRTGVNTEAFF.

This clonotype appeared many times. V usage is TRBV3-1 and J usage is TRBJ1-1; a possible D gene is TRBD1 (6 bases). CDR1 LGHDT and CDR2 YNNKEL come from the germline V gene (reference sequence). Trimming took 2 bases from V and 8 from J, leaving 18 bases between them. This CDR3 region has 15 residues. The CDR3 nucleotides read TGTGCCAGCAGCCAACAACCGTTTACAGGGTCGGAAGCTTTCTTT. Its protein is CASSQQPFTGSEAFF.

This clonotype showed up just once. The rearrangement uses TRBV11-1 and TRBJ1-1; no reliable D call. This CDR3 region has 14 residues. V was clipped by 4 bases and J by 3 bases, with 12 bases between them. Germline assignment: CDR1 SGHAT and CDR2 FQDESV (reference sequence). The CDR3 is CASSSAGSYTEAFF. The CDR3 nucleotides are TGTGCCAGCAGCTCAGCCGGGTCATACACTGAAGCTTTCTTT.

This clonotype has a count of ten or more. The CDR3 loop reads CASSLYLGEAFF. The CDR3 bases are TGTGCCAGCAGTTTATACCTGGGGGAAGCTTTCTTT. The V and J genes are TRBV28 and TRBJ1-1; D unresolved. V was clipped by 1 base and J by 8 bases, with 8 bases between them. Germline CDR1 MDHEN, CDR2 SYDVKM. This CDR3 is 12 amino acids long.

Many counts were recorded for this clonotype. V and J are TRBV7-9 and TRBJ1-2, with D tentatively TRBD1 (5 bases). CDR3 length: 13 amino acids. Germline assignment: CDR1 SEHNR and CDR2 FQNEAQ (reference sequence). V gave up 1 base and J gave up 8 bases, with 11 bases separating them. The CDR3 sequence: CASSLGDSVGYTF. The CDR3 DNA reads as TGTGCCAGCAGCTTAGGCGACAGCGTCGGCTACACCTTC.